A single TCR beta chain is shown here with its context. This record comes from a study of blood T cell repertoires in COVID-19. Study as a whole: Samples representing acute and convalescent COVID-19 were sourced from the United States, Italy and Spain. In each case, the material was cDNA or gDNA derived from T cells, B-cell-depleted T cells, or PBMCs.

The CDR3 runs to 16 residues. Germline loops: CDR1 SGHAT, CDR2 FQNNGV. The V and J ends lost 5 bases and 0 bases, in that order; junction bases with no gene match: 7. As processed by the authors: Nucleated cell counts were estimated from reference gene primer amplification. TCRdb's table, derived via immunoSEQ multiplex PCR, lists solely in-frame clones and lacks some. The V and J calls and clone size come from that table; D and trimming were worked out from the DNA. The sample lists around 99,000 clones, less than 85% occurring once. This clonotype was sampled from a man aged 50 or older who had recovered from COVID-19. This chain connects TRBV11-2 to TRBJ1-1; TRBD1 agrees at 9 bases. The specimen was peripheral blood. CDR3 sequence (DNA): TGTGCCAGCAGCGTCACACAGGGGGCCATGAACACTGAAGCTTTCTTT. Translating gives CASSVTQGAMNTEAFF.